This T cell receptor beta chain is from a study of shared clonotypes between healthy human individuals (dated by TCRdb to 2020 to 2022). About the full investigation: The cohort comprised a couple of women and three men aged 18 to 49 years. For each donor, three plates each were used for CD4 naive and CD4 memory, two plates were used for CD8 naive, and one plate was used for CD8 memory. To estimate repertoire size and how much clonotypes are shared between individuals, the study performed deep sequencing of blood TCR repertoires from five healthy adults. Different laboratories and diverse techniques were used to prepare libraries and sequence TCR repertoires, to increase sequencing depth and limit assay-specific biases. Leukapheresis yielded between about 0.85 and 10 billion PBMCs per donor.

The donors were healthy, HIV-negative adults who had no recently reported acute infections or vaccinations. Only Caucasian adults living in Nashville, Tennessee, USA were represented among the donors. CD4+ T cells were enriched by magnetic negative selection, after which naive cells were positively selected on CD45RA and the negative fraction was taken as the memory subset. Blood was obtained by leukapheresis, after which PBMCs were separated by Ficoll-Histopaque density gradient centrifugation and cryopreserved in liquid nitrogen vapor phase. Analytical flow cytometry was used to check the purity and quantity of every magnetically sorted T cell population. Genomic DNA was isolated from each sorted fraction and quantified by UV absorbance on a Nanodrop 2000c. The CDR3 has 15 amino acids, counting the end cysteine and phenylalanine. Just CDR3 DNA is preserved here, 45 bases in frame from base 1. The germline V gene encodes CDR1 LNHNV and CDR2 YYDKDF (reference sequence). The junction carries 14 bases between V and J, which are trimmed by 0 bases and 9 bases respectively.

In regard to this clone: This receptor's antigen is unknown. No much larger clone exists at a distance of one base, and base qualities are not known.

Findings and caveats that apply to the study as a whole: Pairwise subsampling indicated that sequencing depth was expected to affect the degree of clonotype sharing among donors. Even with the large sequencing depth, rarefaction of the sorted-subset datasets indicated that sequencing was incomplete. Estimated clonotype richness was generally larger for naive than for memory subsets. Because the study included only a small number of donors, the genetic and exposure-history diversity represented was limited. Sharing across a few donors was observed for about 5% of naive CD4, under 4% of naive CD8, around 2.5% of memory CD4, and about 0.39% of memory CD8 clonotypes. Clonotypes shared by all four sorted-subset donors showed higher generation probabilities than non-shared clonotypes. Only blood was sampled, and tissue TCR repertoires likely differ from those in blood.

TCR CDR3 regions were amplified from genomic DNA by multiplex PCR using the deep immunoSEQ assay. For each cell subset, the extracted genomic DNA was distributed evenly across all wells of several immunoSEQ 96-well plates, and each plate served as one replicate. Each replicate PCR for sorted subsets received approximately 220 ng genomic DNA, equal to 28,000 or so T cell genomes. Purified libraries were measured with a Qubit 3.0 fluorometer, size-checked on a Bioanalyzer 2100, and measured again with the KAPA Library Quantification kit. Every immunoSEQ 96-well plate was sequenced on a separate single-read 150-cycle Illumina NextSeq 550 flow cell. Regarding the original processing steps: Because the immunoSEQ output held only junctional sequences and lacked quality scores, the filtering could not match the filtering applied to full-length reads. Sequences were annotated with PyIR, a Python wrapper for IgBLAST v1.9, and V/J genes and CDR3 were assigned using IMGT germline references. Reads were filtered out if the reads had weak V/J assignments (E-value above 1e-6), no CDR3, stop codons, out-of-frame junctions, or ambiguous translated residues. A V3J clonotype was defined by an identical inferred V gene, J gene, and CDR3 amino acid sequence. The percentage overlap between two repertoires was calculated by dividing the number of shared unique clonotypes by the size of the smaller repertoire. Richness of each repertoire was evaluated using RTK rarefaction, the Chao1 estimator, and Recon v2.1 estimates of unobserved clonotypes. For all TCRbeta clonotypes obtained by the gDNA method from several donors, generation probabilities were computed with OLGA. The source is immuneACCESS, and TCRdb retained only in-frame sequences with V and J called. Part of the clones is not carried over; for the studies checked, unresolved V genes explain less than half of this, and the remainder is unexplained. Clonal size and the V and J genes are those of that table, whereas D and trimming came from the DNA. The sample has hundreds of thousands of clones on record, 95% to 97% of them singletons. Approximately 0.06% of the sample comes from the top ten.

Recombination connected TRBV15 to TRBJ2-2, with an unclear D gene assignment. The sample consisted of naive CD4+ T cells sorted from blood. The sample's cell subset or site label is to be understood as: CD45RA+ positively selected. The clonotype was recovered from a woman aged 30 to 39 in good health. The CDR3 in this case is CATSRDRAGPRELFF. The sequenced DNA is TGTGCCACCAGCAGAGATAGGGCAGGACCTAGGGAGCTGTTTTTT.